This paragraph reports one T cell receptor beta chain. The target antigen is unknown. This specimen comes from a study of shared clonotypes between healthy human individuals. Assay used: immunoSEQ multiplex PCR; TCRdb lists only in-frame clones, some missing. The sample lists around 560,000 clones; around 95% were seen once. The J segment lost 8 bases and the V segment lost 5 bases, leaving 6 bases of the junction unmatched. Germline lookup yields CDR1 MNHEY and CDR2 SMNVEV (reference sequence). The CDR3 runs 15 residues. Positive CCR7 selection of CD45RO-negative cells yielded the naive CD8 cells, and terminally differentiated effector memory CD45RA+ cells were excluded. Study-wide points: Shared clonotypes: 4.5% to 6% naive CD4, around 3.7% naive CD8, roughly 2.4% memory CD4, 0.4% to 0.45% memory CD8.

This chain connects TRBV27 to TRBJ2-1; 13 bases are a match to TRBD2. This receptor was taken from a woman aged 25 to 39 in good health. Sample: naive CD8+ T cells sorted from blood. CDR3 DNA sequence: TGTGCCAGCAGTGTACTAGCGGGAGGGCGCTATGAGCAGTTCTTC. Translation: CASSVLAGGRYEQFF.